Below, 28 T cell receptor beta chains from the same sample are listed, as sequenced in a study of OX40 agonist ivuxolimab in advanced cancers. Data came from immunoSEQ multiplex PCR; TCRdb stores just in-frame clones and leaves some out. The sample carries 55,000 to 60,000 clones, over 90% recorded once. The sample was CD4+ or CD8+ T cells sorted from blood, taken in a trial of the OX40 agonist ivuxolimab. These receptors came from an adult with an advanced solid tumor such as melanoma, head and neck, liver or kidney cancer.

This clone was recorded a few times. The chain is built from TRBV4-3 and TRBJ2-7; D is perhaps TRBD1 or TRBD2 (6 bases each). This CDR3 spans 17 amino acids. The germline V gene encodes CDR1 LGHNA and CDR2 YSLEER. The V gene lost 3 bases and the J gene lost 0 bases, with 18 bases spanning the gap. The CDR3 DNA follows: TGCGCCAGCAGCCAGACATTTGGGGGGCCCTCCTCCTACGAGCAGTACTTC. Translation: CASSQTFGGPSSYEQYF.

This chain links TRBV4-1 with TRBJ2-5; D ambiguous. CDR3 length equals 15 residues. CDR1 is MGHRA and CDR2 is YSYEKL in the germline V gene. Trimming removed 1 base from V and 0 bases from J, with 9 bases in between. The CDR3 loop reads CASSQADPYQETQYF. In DNA form, the CDR3 reads TGCGCCAGCAGCCAAGCGGACCCGTACCAAGAGACCCAGTACTTC.

This rearrangement joins TRBV5-1 to TRBJ2-1; no clear D gene. V lost 1 base to trimming and J lost 7 bases, with 9 bases between them. The germline CDR1 and CDR2 sequences are SGHRS and YFSETQ. This CDR3 contains 13 residues. This CDR3 reads CASSLIRANEQFF. CDR3 DNA: TGCGCCAGCAGCTTGATAAGGGCTAATGAGCAGTTCTTC.

The chain couples TRBV6-6 to TRBJ1-5, with a weak D call TRBD1 (5 bases). In germline, CDR1 is MNHNY, CDR2 SVGAGI (reference sequence). V was cut by 6 bases and J by 8 bases, with 20 bases left in between. The CDR3 runs 15 residues. CDR3 region: CASSPQAGLGEPQHF. CDR3 coding DNA: TGTGCCAGCAGCCCTCAGGCCGGTCTGGGGGAGCCCCAGCATTTT.

The chain combines TRBV6-4 with TRBJ2-3, with a possible D match to TRBD2 (6 bases). CDR1 is MRHNA, CDR2 SNTAGT, per germline. The V and J ends lost 0 bases and 5 bases respectively, with 15 bases between them. The CDR3 extends over 16 amino acids. As DNA, the CDR3 is TGTGCCAGCAGTGACTCGTGGGACTCCCGGGTAGATACGCAGTATTTT. It is translated as CASSDSWDSRVDTQYF.

The chain uses TRBV4-3 and TRBJ2-7; TRBD1 is a possible D gene (5 bases). The CDR3 length is 16 residues. The germline gives CDR1 LGHNA, CDR2 YSLEER. Trimming took 2 bases from V and 5 from J, leaving 19 bases between them. The CDR3 loop reads CASSQSSRVTGHEQYF. The CDR3 DNA reads TGCGCCAGCAGCCAAAGCTCCAGGGTTACGGGCCACGAGCAGTACTTC.

The rearrangement links TRBV7-9 to TRBJ2-1, with a weak D call TRBD2 (5 bases). The germline V and J ends were trimmed by 5 bases and 2 bases, with 16 bases remaining between them. Germline V CDR1 and CDR2: SEHNR, FQNEAQ (reference sequence). The CDR3 runs to 16 residues. CDR3 region: CASSRLEEITYNEQFF. Written as DNA, the CDR3 is TGTGCCAGCAGCCGTTTGGAGGAGATCACCTACAATGAGCAGTTCTTC.

This clone was seen a few times. The chain employs TRBV6-6 and TRBJ2-7; D not certain. CDR3 length: 14 residues. V dropped 0 bases and J dropped 9 bases, with 15 bases sitting between them. Germline lookup yields CDR1 MNHNY and CDR2 SVGAGI (reference sequence). The CDR3 sequence: CASSYSTQLLGQYF. In DNA form, the CDR3 reads TGTGCCAGCAGTTACTCGACGCAGCTCCTAGGGCAGTACTTC.

The V and J genes are TRBV6-1 and TRBJ2-5; 9 nucleotides line up with TRBD2. V dropped 1 base and J dropped 0; count of bases not matched to a gene: 3. Germline values: CDR1 MNHNS, CDR2 SASEGT. The CDR3 loop spans 16 amino acids. The CDR3 DNA is TGTGCCAGCAGTGAAGACGCGGGGGGGTACCAAGAGACCCAGTACTTC. This codes for CASSEDAGGYQETQYF.

J is TRBJ2-7 and V is TRBV5-6; D not resolved. CDR1 is SGHDT and CDR2 is YYEEEE in the germline V gene. This CDR3 is built from 13 residues. V lost 2 bases to trimming and J lost 2 bases, with 8 bases between them. In DNA, the CDR3 is TGTGCCAGCAGCTTAGAGTCACCCTACGAGCAGTACTTC. This sequence encodes CASSLESPYEQYF.

This chain uses TRBV28 with TRBJ2-1, with 7 bases identical to TRBD1. From germline, CDR1 is MDHEN and CDR2 SYDVKM. The CDR3 extends over 12 amino acids. V trimming: 2 bases; J trimming: 14 bases; junction bases outside the gene matches: 6. CDR3 in DNA: TGTGCCAGCAGTTTAAACGTGCAGGGGGAGTTCTTC. It encodes CASSLNVQGEFF.

The J gene is TRBJ1-4, the V gene TRBV19, with D hard to call. CDR1 and CDR2 from the germline V gene are LNHDA and SQIVND (reference sequence). The CDR3 is made up of 16 amino acids. Trimming pared 0 bases from V and 0 bases from J, leaving 8 bases between. The CDR3 spells CASSIERLPTNEKLFF. DNA of the CDR3: TGTGCCAGTAGTATAGAACGACTACCAACTAATGAAAAACTGTTTTTT. Filled out from reference TRBV19 and TRBJ1-4, the complete variable domain reads DGGITQSPKYLFRKEGQNVTLSCEQNLNHDAMYWYRQDPGQGLRLIYYSQIVNDFQKGDIAEGYSVSREKKESFPLTVTSAQKNPTAFYLCASSIERLPTNEKLFFGSGTQLSVL.

This chain uses TRBV9 with TRBJ2-3; D is perhaps TRBD2 (6 bases). The V gene's germline CDR1 is SGDLS and CDR2 YYNGEE. The CDR3 extends over 12 amino acids. V shed 2 bases and J shed 8 bases, with 9 bases lying between them. The CDR3 coding sequence is TGTGCCAGCAGCGTCTCCGGGGGTACGCAGTATTTT. Translated, it gives CASSVSGGTQYF.

The chain uses TRBV4-2 and TRBJ2-5, with TRBD2 matching over 13 bases. Germline lookup yields CDR1 LGHNA and CDR2 YNFKEQ. The V segment lost 0 bases and the J segment 4 bases; nucleotides outside the gene matches: 11. The CDR3 runs 19 residues. CDR3 loop: CASSQEWELAGGPPETQYF. CDR3 coding DNA: TGTGCCAGCAGCCAAGAATGGGAACTAGCGGGAGGGCCCCCAGAGACCCAGTACTTC.

The chain is built from TRBV19 and TRBJ1-1, with D hard to call. Between the trimmed V and J ends, which lost 5 bases and 0 bases, there was a span of 13 bases. The germline CDR1 and CDR2 sequences are LNHDA and SQIVND (reference sequence). The CDR3 runs 15 residues. The CDR3 DNA follows: TGTGCCAGTAGTTTATCCGGATTTTTGAACACTGAAGCTTTCTTT. It is translated as CASSLSGFLNTEAFF.

V gene TRBV5-6 combines with J gene TRBJ2-7, with 9 bases fitting TRBD1. V shed 4 bases and J 2 bases; nucleotides not matched to a gene: 13. This CDR3 has 17 amino acids. CDR1 SGHDT and CDR2 YYEEEE come from the germline V gene. The CDR3 DNA reads as TGTGCCAGCAGCCCCGGACCGGGGACAGGGAACGCCTACGAGCAGTACTTC. Translated, it gives CASSPGPGTGNAYEQYF.

The rearrangement uses TRBV28 and TRBJ2-2, with TRBD2 matching over 8 bases. V lost 3 bases, J lost 3 bases, and 6 bases stayed unmatched. Germline V gene lookup returns CDR1 MDHEN and CDR2 SYDVKM. This CDR3 has 16 amino acids. In DNA, the CDR3 is TGTGCCAGCAGTTTTCCGGGACTAGAGTACACCGGGGAGCTGTTTTTT. Protein product: CASSFPGLEYTGELFF.

A single count supports this clone. V gene TRBV29-1 combines with J gene TRBJ1-2, with D possibly TRBD1 on 6 matching bases. There are 14 residues in the CDR3. V was trimmed by 6 bases and J by 1 base, leaving 15 bases between them. Germline V gene lookup returns CDR1 SQVTM and CDR2 ANQGSEA. The CDR3 DNA is TGCAGCGTGGATGGGGGCTGGGATAACTATGGCTACACCTTC. This sequence encodes CSVDGGWDNYGYTF.

The chain combines TRBV10-3 with TRBJ2-1; unclear D gene. The CDR3 spans 14 residues. V was shortened by 0 bases and J by 8 bases, with 11 bases between the two germline ends. The V gene's germline CDR1 is ENHRY and CDR2 SYGVKD. The DNA for the CDR3 is TGTGCCATCAGTGAGTCGGCAGCTCCAGATGAGCAGTTCTTC. Translating it yields CAISESAAPDEQFF.

The V call is TRBV5-1, the J call TRBJ2-7; the match to TRBD2 covers 9 bases. The ends lost 5 bases at V and 2 bases at J; junction bases unmatched: 2. Per the germline V gene, CDR1 is SGHRS and CDR2 is YFSETQ. The CDR3 has 13 amino acids. This chain's CDR3 is CASRLAGTYEQYF. DNA of the CDR3: TGCGCCAGCAGGCTAGCGGGGACCTACGAGCAGTACTTC.

The chain links TRBV9 to TRBJ2-7, with 7 bases matching TRBD1. The CDR3 is 13 residues long. From germline, CDR1 is SGDLS and CDR2 YYNGEE. With V trimmed by 4 bases and J by 5 bases, 6 bases remained unmatched. The CDR3 spells CASSPGGNNEQYF. Here the CDR3 DNA reads TGTGCCAGCAGCCCAGGGGGTAATAACGAGCAGTACTTC.

Written as DNA, the CDR3 is TGCAGCGTTGTAGCTAGCGGGTCGACCTACGAGCAGTACTTC. It encodes CSVVASGSTYEQYF. The chain uses TRBV29-1 and TRBJ2-7, with 8 bases aligning to TRBD2. The germline gives CDR1 SQVTM, CDR2 ANQGSEA. The CDR3 has 14 residues. After removal of 4 bases from V and 2 bases from J, the junction contained 7 bases not matched to a gene.

The J gene is TRBJ2-7, the V gene TRBV15, with 9 bases lining up with TRBD2. V lost 0 bases to trimming and J lost 1 base; unmatched junction nucleotides: 7. Germline CDR1 and CDR2: LNHNV and YYDKDF (reference sequence). The CDR3 is 17 amino acids. The CDR3 DNA sequence: TGTGCCACCAGCAGAGAAGCGGGAGGCCGACTTTCCTACGAGCAGTACTTC. Protein: CATSREAGGRLSYEQYF. The full variable domain, its missing parts supplied by reference TRBV15 and TRBJ2-7, is DAMVIQNPRYQVTQFGKPVTLSCSQTLNHNVMYWYQQKSSQAPKLLFHYYDKDFNNEADTPDNFQSRRPNTSFCFLDIRSPGLGDTAMYLCATSREAGGRLSYEQYFGPGTRLTVT.

The rearrangement links TRBV28 to TRBJ2-1; 14 bases are a match to TRBD2. Trimming took 6 bases from V and 6 from J; bases not matched to a gene: 4. The CDR3 totals 15 residues. Germline values: CDR1 MDHEN, CDR2 SYDVKM. In nucleotides, the CDR3 is TGTGCCAGCAGCTGGACTAGCGGGAGGTCCAATGAGCAGTTCTTC. It specifies CASSWTSGRSNEQFF.

The V and J genes are TRBV11-2 and TRBJ2-3; D tentatively reads TRBD1 or TRBD2 (5 bases each). The germline gives CDR1 SGHAT, CDR2 FQNNGV. V was clipped by 1 base and J by 5 bases, with 16 bases between them. This CDR3 region has 16 residues. The CDR3 nucleotides read TGTGCCAGCAGCTTAGTTTGGGGCAGGGCGGGAGATACGCAGTATTTT. It encodes CASSLVWGRAGDTQYF.

This chain uses TRBV27 with TRBJ2-7; TRBD1 is a possible D gene (7 bases). V gave up 5 bases and J gave up 1 base, with 24 bases separating them. Germline-derived CDR1 and CDR2 are MNHEY and SMNVEV (reference sequence). The CDR3 spans 18 residues. CDR3 region: CASSARQGSGVQSYEQYF. The DNA for the CDR3 is TGTGCCAGCAGTGCCCGACAGGGTAGCGGCGTGCAGTCCTACGAGCAGTACTTC.

The chain is built from TRBV28 and TRBJ2-3, with 11 bases identical to TRBD2. CDR1 and CDR2 from the germline V gene are MDHEN and SYDVKM. With 8 bases clipped from V and 4 bases from J, the junction kept 14 bases outside the gene matches. The CDR3 consists of 17 residues. The CDR3: CASAPGLAEGRADTQYF. The CDR3 DNA reads TGTGCCAGCGCTCCGGGACTAGCGGAGGGGAGGGCAGATACGCAGTATTTT.

V usage is TRBV14 and J usage is TRBJ2-1; D could derive from TRBD1 or TRBD2 (6 bases each). The ends were cut back, 0 bases at V and 6 bases at J, with 9 bases in the middle. This CDR3 region has 14 residues. The V gene's germline CDR1 is SGHDN and CDR2 FVKESK. This chain's CDR3 is CASSQEGGGNEQFF. The DNA for the CDR3 is TGTGCCAGCAGCCAAGAAGGGGGAGGCAATGAGCAGTTCTTC. Looking up the rest from reference TRBV14 and TRBJ2-1 gives the full variable domain: EAGVTQFPSHSVIEKGQTVTLRCDPISGHDNLYWYRRVMGKEIKFLLHFVKESKQDESGMPNNRFLAERTGGTYSTLKVQPAELEDSGVYFCASSQEGGGNEQFFGPGTRLTVL.